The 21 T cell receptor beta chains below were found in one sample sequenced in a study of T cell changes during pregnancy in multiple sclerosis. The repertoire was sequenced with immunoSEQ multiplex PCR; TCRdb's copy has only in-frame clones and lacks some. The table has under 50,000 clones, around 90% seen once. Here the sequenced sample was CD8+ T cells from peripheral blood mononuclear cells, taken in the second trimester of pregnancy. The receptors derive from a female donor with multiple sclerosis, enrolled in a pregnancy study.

The DNA for the CDR3 is TGCGGCTTCCCCCGGGGGGGAGAGACCCAGTACTTC. Translating it yields CGFPRGGETQYF. This rearrangement joins TRBV29-1 to TRBJ2-5; TRBD2 matches 8 bases. Germline assignment: CDR1 SQVTM and CDR2 ANQGSEA. This CDR3 region has 12 residues. The full variable domain, completed using reference TRBV29-1 and TRBJ2-5, is SAVISQKPSRDICQRGTSLTIQCQVDSQVTMMFWYRQQPGQSLTLIATANQGSEATYESGFVIDKFPISRPNLTFSTLTVSNMSPEDSSIYLCGFPRGGETQYFGPGTRLLVL.

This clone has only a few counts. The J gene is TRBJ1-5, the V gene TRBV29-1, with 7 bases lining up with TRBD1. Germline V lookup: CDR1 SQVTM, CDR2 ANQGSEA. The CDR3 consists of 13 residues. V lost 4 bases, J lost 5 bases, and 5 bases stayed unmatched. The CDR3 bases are TGCAGCGTTGGACAGGGACGCGATCAGCCCCAGCATTTT. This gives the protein CSVGQGRDQPQHF.

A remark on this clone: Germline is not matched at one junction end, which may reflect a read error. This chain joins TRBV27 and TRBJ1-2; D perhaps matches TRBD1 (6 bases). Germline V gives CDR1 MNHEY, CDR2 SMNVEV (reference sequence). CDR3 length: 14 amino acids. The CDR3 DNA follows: TGTGCCAGCAGTTTTAAGACAGGCGTCTATGACTACACCTTC. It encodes CASSFKTGVYDYTF.

The CDR3 sequence is CASSPRTYGYTF. Written as DNA, the CDR3 is TGTGCCAGCAGCCCGAGGACTTATGGCTACACCTTC. V gene TRBV5-6 combines with J gene TRBJ1-2; no reliable D call. CDR1 and CDR2 (germline): SGHDT, YYEEEE. The CDR3 is made up of 12 amino acids. The V gene lost 4 bases and the J gene lost 5 bases, with 9 bases spanning the gap. Full variable domain (outside the CDR3, taken from reference TRBV5-6 and TRBJ1-2): DAGVTQSPTHLIKTRGQQVTLRCSPKSGHDTVSWYQQALGQGPQFIFQYYEEEERQRGNFPDRFSGHQFPNYSSELNVNALLLGDSALYLCASSPRTYGYTFGSGTRLTVV.

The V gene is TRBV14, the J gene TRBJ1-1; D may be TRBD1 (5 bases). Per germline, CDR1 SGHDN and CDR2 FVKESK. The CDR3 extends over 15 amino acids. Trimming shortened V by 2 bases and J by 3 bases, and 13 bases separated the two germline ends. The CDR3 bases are TGTGCCAGCAGCCAATTGTACTCGGGGGACACTGAAGCTTTCTTT. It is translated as CASSQLYSGDTEAFF.

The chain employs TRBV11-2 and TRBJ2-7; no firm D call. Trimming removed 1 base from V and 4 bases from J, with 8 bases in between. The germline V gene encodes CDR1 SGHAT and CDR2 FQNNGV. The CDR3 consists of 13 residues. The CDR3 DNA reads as TGTGCCAGCAGCTTAGGGTCCGGGTACGAGCAGTACTTC. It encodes CASSLGSGYEQYF.

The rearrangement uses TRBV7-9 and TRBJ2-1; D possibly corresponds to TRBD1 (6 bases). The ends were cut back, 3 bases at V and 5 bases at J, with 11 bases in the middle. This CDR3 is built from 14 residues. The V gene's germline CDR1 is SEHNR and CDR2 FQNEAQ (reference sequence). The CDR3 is CASSFGGSDNEQFF. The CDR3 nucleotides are TGTGCCAGCAGCTTTGGGGGCAGTGACAATGAGCAGTTCTTC.

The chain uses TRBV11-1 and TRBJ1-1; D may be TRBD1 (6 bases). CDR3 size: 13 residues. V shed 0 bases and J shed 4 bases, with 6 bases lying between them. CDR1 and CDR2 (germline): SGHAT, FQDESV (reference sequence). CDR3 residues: CASSLAGGTEAFF. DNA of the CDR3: TGTGCCAGCAGCTTAGCAGGGGGCACTGAAGCTTTCTTT.

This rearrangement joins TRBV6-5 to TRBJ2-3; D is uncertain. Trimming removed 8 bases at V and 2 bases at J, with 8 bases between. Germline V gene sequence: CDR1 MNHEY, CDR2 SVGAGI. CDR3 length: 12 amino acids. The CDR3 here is CASQAYTDTQYF. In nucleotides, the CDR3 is TGTGCCAGCCAAGCCTACACAGATACGCAGTATTTT.

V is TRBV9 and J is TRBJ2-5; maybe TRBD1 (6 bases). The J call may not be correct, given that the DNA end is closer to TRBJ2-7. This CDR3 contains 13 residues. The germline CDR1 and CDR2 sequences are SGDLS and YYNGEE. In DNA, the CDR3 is TGTGCCAGCAGCGTAACTTCAGGGGCCGAGCAGTACTTC. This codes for CASSVTSGAEQYF.

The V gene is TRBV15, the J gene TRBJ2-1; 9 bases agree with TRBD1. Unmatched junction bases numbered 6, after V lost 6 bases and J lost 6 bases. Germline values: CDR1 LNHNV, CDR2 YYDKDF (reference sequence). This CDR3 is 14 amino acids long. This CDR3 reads CATRWTGVGNEQFF. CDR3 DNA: TGTGCCACCAGGTGGACAGGGGTAGGCAATGAGCAGTTCTTC.

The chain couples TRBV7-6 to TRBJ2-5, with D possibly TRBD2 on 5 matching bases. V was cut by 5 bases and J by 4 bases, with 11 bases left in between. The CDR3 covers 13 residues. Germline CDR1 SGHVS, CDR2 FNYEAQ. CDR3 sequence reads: CASSLLAGETQYF. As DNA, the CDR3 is TGTGCCAGCAGCCTTCTAGCTGGAGAGACCCAGTACTTC. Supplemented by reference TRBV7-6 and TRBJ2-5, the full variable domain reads GAGVSQSPRYKVTKRGQDVALRCDPISGHVSLYWYRQALGQGPEFLTYFNYEAQQDKSGLPNDRFSAERPEGSISTLTIQRTEQRDSAMYRCASSLLAGETQYFGPGTRLLVL.

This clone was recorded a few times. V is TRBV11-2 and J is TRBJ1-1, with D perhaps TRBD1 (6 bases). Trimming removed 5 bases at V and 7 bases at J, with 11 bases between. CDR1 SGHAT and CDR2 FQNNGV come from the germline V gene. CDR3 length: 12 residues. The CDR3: CASSLGQLEAFF. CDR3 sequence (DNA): TGTGCCAGCAGCCTAGGACAGCTTGAAGCTTTCTTT.

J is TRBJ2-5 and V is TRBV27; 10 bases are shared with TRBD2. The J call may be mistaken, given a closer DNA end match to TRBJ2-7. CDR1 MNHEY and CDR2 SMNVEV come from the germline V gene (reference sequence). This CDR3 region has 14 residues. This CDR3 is CASSLSGGGYEQYF. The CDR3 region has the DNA TGTGCCAGCAGTCTGAGCGGGGGGGGCTACGAGCAGTACTTC.

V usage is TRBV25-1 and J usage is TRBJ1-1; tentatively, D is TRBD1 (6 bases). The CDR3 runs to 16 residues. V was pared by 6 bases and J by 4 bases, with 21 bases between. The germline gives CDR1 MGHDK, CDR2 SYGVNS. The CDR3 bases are TGTGCCAGCAGGGGGCCAGCGAACTCCAGGGGCACTGAAGCTTTCTTT. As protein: CASRGPANSRGTEAFF.

CDR3 DNA: TGTGCCAGCAGTGAAACTCCCTCAATCCAAGAGACCCAGTACTTC. Its translation is CASSETPSIQETQYF. The chain joins TRBV2 to TRBJ2-5; no clear D. The CDR3 loop spans 15 amino acids. Trimming left V 2 bases short and J 1 base short, with 11 bases between. Germline CDR1 reads SNHLY; CDR2 reads FYNNEI.

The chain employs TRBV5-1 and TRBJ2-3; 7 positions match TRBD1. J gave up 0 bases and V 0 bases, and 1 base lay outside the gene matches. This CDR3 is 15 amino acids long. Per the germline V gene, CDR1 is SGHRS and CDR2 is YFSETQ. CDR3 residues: CASSLEGASTDTQYF. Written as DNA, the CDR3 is TGCGCCAGCAGCTTGGAGGGGGCTAGCACAGATACGCAGTATTTT. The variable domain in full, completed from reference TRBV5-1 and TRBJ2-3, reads KAGVTQTPRYLIKTRGQQVTLSCSPISGHRSVSWYQQTPGQGLQFLFEYFSETQRNKGNFPGRFSGRQFSNSRSEMNVSTLELGDSALYLCASSLEGASTDTQYFGPGTRLTVL.

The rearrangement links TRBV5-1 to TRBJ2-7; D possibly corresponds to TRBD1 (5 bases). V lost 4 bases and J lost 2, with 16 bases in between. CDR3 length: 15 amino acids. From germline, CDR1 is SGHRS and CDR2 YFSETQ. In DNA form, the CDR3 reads TGCGCCAGCAGCCTACACGGAGACAGTACCTACGAGCAGTACTTC. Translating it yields CASSLHGDSTYEQYF.

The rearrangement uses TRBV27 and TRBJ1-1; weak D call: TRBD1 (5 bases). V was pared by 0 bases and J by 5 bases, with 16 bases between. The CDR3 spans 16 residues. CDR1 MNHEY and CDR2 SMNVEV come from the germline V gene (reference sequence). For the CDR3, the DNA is TGTGCCAGCAGTTTATCGGGGCCGACAGCGGGGACTGAAGCTTTCTTT. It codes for CASSLSGPTAGTEAFF.

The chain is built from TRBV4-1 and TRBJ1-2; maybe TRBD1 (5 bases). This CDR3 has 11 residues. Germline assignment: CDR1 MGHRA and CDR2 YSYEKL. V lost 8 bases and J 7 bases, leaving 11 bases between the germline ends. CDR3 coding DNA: TGCGCCAGCCGTGCGGGGGTTGGCTACACCTTC. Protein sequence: CASRAGVGYTF.

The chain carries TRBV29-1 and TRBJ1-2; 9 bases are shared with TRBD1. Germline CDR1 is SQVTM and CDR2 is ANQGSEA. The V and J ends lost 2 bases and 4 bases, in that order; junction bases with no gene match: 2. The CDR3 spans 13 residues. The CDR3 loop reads CSVEWDRVYGYTF. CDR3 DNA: TGCAGCGTTGAATGGGACAGGGTCTATGGCTACACCTTC. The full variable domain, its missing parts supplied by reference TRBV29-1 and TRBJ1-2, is SAVISQKPSRDICQRGTSLTIQCQVDSQVTMMFWYRQQPGQSLTLIATANQGSEATYESGFVIDKFPISRPNLTFSTLTVSNMSPEDSSIYLCSVEWDRVYGYTFGSGTRLTVV.